The subject of this entry is one TCR beta chain. Germline V lookup: CDR1 ENHRY, CDR2 SYGVKD. The V end was cut by 6 bases, the J end by 0 bases, with 17 bases between. This CDR3 has 16 amino acids. Libraries were prepared by immunoSEQ multiplex PCR; TCRdb keeps only in-frame clonotypes and omits some of them. Among roughly 250,000 clones listed, approximately 87% were seen once. The data are from a study of blood T cell repertoires in COVID-19. About the study: COVID-19 samples from acute and convalescent phases originated in the United States, Italy and Spain. The analysed material was cDNA or gDNA that came from T cells, B-cell-depleted T cells, or PBMCs.

The source is a human donor in a cohort sampled during active COVID-19. The J gene is TRBJ1-2, the V gene TRBV10-3; D may be TRBD1 (6 bases). The material sequenced was peripheral blood. CDR3 bases: TGTGCCATCAGAGATACAGGGTTCCAGGCTAACTATGGCTACACCTTC. Protein product: CAIRDTGFQANYGYTF.